One sample yielded the 27 T cell receptor beta chains listed below, sequenced in a study of CXCR3-negative and CXCR3-positive naive CD8 T cells. These receptors' targets are unknown. Notes on the study in general: Relative to CXCR3-negative naive cells, CXCR3-positive naive cells had more hydrophobic TRB CDR3s.

The authors prepared UMI-labeled TRB cDNA libraries by 5' RACE. TCRdb re-called the 5' RACE reads and gives one entry per CDR3 protein, without DNA. Reported are around 63,000 distinct CDR3 sequences; the ten largest clones contain around 5%. The specimen was naive CXCR3+ CD8+ T cells from blood. Regarding subset: CD45RO-CCR7+CD27+CD95- naive CD8+ T cells expressing CXCR3 (TNR3+). These receptors came from a human donor in good health. Some clones in this sample may be carry-over from other donors' samples.

The CDR3: CASSSQEGLQNF. This chain links TRBV12-3 or TRBV12-4 with TRBJ2-7; TCRdb calls TRBD2, which cannot be checked without DNA. CDR3 length equals 12 residues.

The chain is built from TRBV5-1 and TRBJ1-4; the TCRdb D gene call, TRBD1, has no DNA to confirm it. CDR1 and CDR2 (germline): SGHRS, YFSETQ. CDR3 length equals 17 residues. The CDR3 loop is CASSYLGTLSTNEKLFF.

This chain uses TRBV29-1 with TRBJ1-1; TCRdb reports TRBD1, a call that lacks DNA to check it against. The CDR3 runs to 13 residues. CDR1 and CDR2 from the germline V gene are SQVTM and ANQGSEA. CDR3 residues: CSVEDTGGTEAFF.

The chain employs TRBV12-3 or TRBV12-4 and TRBJ2-7. CDR3 length equals 14 residues. CDR3 in amino acids: CASSLDRDSYEQYF.

The V and J genes are TRBV4-3 and TRBJ2-7; as DNA is missing, the TRBD2 call by TCRdb cannot be tested. Germline CDR1 and CDR2: LGHNA and YSLEER. This CDR3 has 16 residues. The chain's CDR3 is CASSQDRTSGSYEQYF.

The chain employs TRBV20-1 and TRBJ2-3; TCRdb proposes TRBD1, but this gene call is untestable without DNA. This CDR3 is 14 amino acids long. Germline-derived CDR1 and CDR2 are DFQATT and SNEGSKA (reference sequence). This CDR3 reads CSARVVPVVDTQYF.

V is TRBV28 and J is TRBJ2-1; TCRdb outputs TRBD2, but without DNA this stays unchecked. Germline V gene lookup returns CDR1 MDHEN and CDR2 SYDVKM. The CDR3 extends over 16 amino acids. The CDR3 loop is CASSSVSGRKANEQFF.

This chain joins TRBV7-9 and TRBJ1-1. The CDR3 covers 12 residues. The germline V gene has CDR1 SEHNR and CDR2 FQNEAQ (reference sequence). The CDR3 reads CASSAWNTEAFF. Filled out from reference TRBV7-9 and TRBJ1-1, the complete variable domain reads DTGVSQNPRHKITKRGQNVTFRCDPISEHNRLYWYRQTLGQGPEFLTYFQNEAQLEKSRLLSDRFSAERPKGSFSTLEIQRTEQGDSAMYLCASSAWNTEAFFGQGTRLTVV.

This chain joins TRBV29-1 and TRBJ2-2; the D call of TRBD1 rests on TCRdb alone, since no DNA is present to check it. Germline V gene lookup returns CDR1 SQVTM and CDR2 ANQGSEA. This CDR3 is built from 13 residues. The CDR3 here is CSVRGENTGELFF.

The chain recombines TRBV7-2 with TRBJ1-2. Germline V gene lookup returns CDR1 SGHTA and CDR2 FQGNSA. This CDR3 has 17 residues. This CDR3 is CASSLAAGGDSNYGYTF.

The V and J genes are TRBV7-2 and TRBJ2-7; TCRdb proposes TRBD2, but this gene call is untestable without DNA. CDR1 SGHTA and CDR2 FQGNSA come from the germline V gene. The CDR3 is 15 residues long. CDR3 sequence: CASSHSGTSVYEQYF.

This chain joins TRBV20-1 and TRBJ2-1; TCRdb reports TRBD1, a call that lacks DNA to check it against. In germline, CDR1 is DFQATT, CDR2 SNEGSKA (reference sequence). The CDR3 totals 16 residues. CDR3 protein: CSAHTRDPASYNEQFF.

The chain uses TRBV7-9 and TRBJ1-1. There are 15 residues in the CDR3. The germline V gene encodes CDR1 SEHNR and CDR2 FQNEAQ (reference sequence). Here the CDR3 reads CASSFIGGQNTEAFF. Full variable domain (outside the CDR3, taken from reference TRBV7-9 and TRBJ1-1): DTGVSQNPRHKITKRGQNVTFRCDPISEHNRLYWYRQTLGQGPEFLTYFQNEAQLEKSRLLSDRFSAERPKGSFSTLEIQRTEQGDSAMYLCASSFIGGQNTEAFFGQGTRLTVV.

This chain uses TRBV7-8 with TRBJ1-2; there is no DNA to check the TCRdb D call of TRBD1. Germline CDR1 and CDR2: SGHVS and FQNEAQ. This CDR3 has 17 amino acids. This chain's CDR3 is CASSLPSQDRGLDGYTF. Combining the CDR3 with reference TRBV7-8 and TRBJ1-2 gives the whole variable domain GAGVSQSPRYKVAKRGQDVALRCDPISGHVSLFWYQQALGQGPEFLTYFQNEAQLDKSGLPSDRFFAERPEGSVSTLKIQRTQQEDSAVYLCASSLPSQDRGLDGYTFGSGTRLTVV.

V and J are TRBV29-1 and TRBJ2-7. The CDR3 is 13 residues long. Germline CDR1 and CDR2: SQVTM and ANQGSEA. Here the CDR3 reads CSVEEGSSYEQYF.

The chain recombines TRBV7-3 with TRBJ2-2. There are 13 residues in the CDR3. Germline CDR1 reads SGHTA; CDR2 reads FQGTGA. CDR3 amino acids: CASSRPFTGELFF.

The genes are TRBV7-6 and TRBJ2-5; TCRdb outputs TRBD1, but without DNA this stays unchecked. The CDR3 covers 16 residues. Germline CDR1 SGHVS, CDR2 FNYEAQ. The CDR3 spells CASSLGWGHEQETQYF.

The chain couples TRBV5-1 to TRBJ2-7; absent DNA, TCRdb's TRBD2 call cannot be checked. Germline-derived CDR1 and CDR2 are SGHRS and YFSETQ. The CDR3 totals 21 residues. CDR3 region: CASTLTPSGTSGGPKAYEQYF.

The J gene is TRBJ2-2, the V gene TRBV20-1. Germline V gene sequence: CDR1 DFQATT, CDR2 SNEGSKA (reference sequence). CDR3 size: 11 residues. The CDR3 region is CSAYNTGELFF.

The CDR3 is CSARDHITGTGYGYTF. The chain employs TRBV20-1 and TRBJ1-2; TCRdb picks TRBD1, but there is no DNA to check that call. Germline CDR1 and CDR2: DFQATT and SNEGSKA (reference sequence). The CDR3 runs to 16 residues.

The chain recombines TRBV15 with TRBJ1-5. This CDR3 spans 12 amino acids. Germline CDR1 reads LNHNV; CDR2 reads YYDKDF (reference sequence). The CDR3 loop reads CATSRENQPQHF.

The genes are TRBV28 and TRBJ2-1; without DNA, the TCRdb call of TRBD2 cannot be checked. The CDR3 has 17 residues. CDR1 and CDR2 from the germline V gene are MDHEN and SYDVKM. This CDR3 reads CASSLWMAIEEGNEQFF.

V gene TRBV28 combines with J gene TRBJ1-5; TCRdb indicates TRBD1, and absent DNA this call remains unverified. This CDR3 contains 16 residues. CDR1 is MDHEN, CDR2 SYDVKM, per germline. This chain's CDR3 is CASSLTGQGIFQPQHF.

This rearrangement joins TRBV18 to TRBJ1-1; the D call from TCRdb, TRBD1, cannot be confirmed without DNA. Germline-derived CDR1 and CDR2 are KGHSH and LQKENI. The CDR3 contains 13 residues. CDR3 loop: CASSAGPNTEAFF.

J is TRBJ2-7 and V is TRBV28; TCRdb's D gene call, TRBD1, goes unchecked for lack of DNA. Germline V gives CDR1 MDHEN, CDR2 SYDVKM. This CDR3 is 15 amino acids long. CDR3 amino acids: CASSLPFAGQVEQYF. Together with reference TRBV28 and TRBJ2-7, the CDR3 gives the full variable domain: DVKVTQSSRYLVKRTGEKVFLECVQDMDHENMFWYRQDPGLGLRLIYFSYDVKMKEKGDIPEGYSVSREKKERFSLILESASTNQTSMYLCASSLPFAGQVEQYFGPGTRLTVT.

The rearrangement joins TRBV7-8 to TRBJ2-7. The CDR3 is 12 amino acids. The V gene's germline CDR1 is SGHVS and CDR2 FQNEAQ. This CDR3 reads CASSLESYEQYF.

The CDR3 sequence is CASSRTAYLYGYTF. The V and J genes are TRBV28 and TRBJ1-2; no DNA is available, so the TRBD1 call from TCRdb remains unchecked. Germline V CDR1 and CDR2: MDHEN, SYDVKM. The CDR3 has 14 residues.